This T cell receptor (beta chain) was retrieved from a study of T cell repertoires in cytomegalovirus infection. The CDR3 consists of 18 residues. Germline values: CDR1 MNHEY, CDR2 SVGEGT. J gave up 5 bases and V 2 bases, and 7 bases lay outside the gene matches. TCRdb passed the reads through MiXCR, listing each CDR3 protein once. The sample yields hundreds of thousands of distinct CDR3 sequences, about 39% seen once. Points on this clonotype: Its antigen is undetermined.

The specimen comprised cultured PBMCs, sampled from culture after CMV antigen stimulation. The rearrangement joins TRBV6-2 or TRBV6-3 to TRBJ2-1, with 15 bases that match TRBD2. This receptor was identified in a human donor in good health (CMV status not recorded). Some clones in this sample may be carry-over from other donors' samples. The CDR3 spells CASSYGLAGGLKDNEQFF. DNA of the CDR3: TGTGCCAGCAGTTACGGACTAGCGGGGGGGCTTAAGGACAATGAGCAGTTCTTC.